This T cell receptor (beta chain) originates from a study of Ad26.COV2.S vaccination and SARS-CoV-2 variants. Background on the study: Ad26.COV2.S arm of COV1001 included the donor. Whole-study results and caveats: Following vaccination, spike-specific CD8+ and CD4+ T cell responses reportedly exhibited substantial breadth. Spike-specific TCR breadth in vaccine recipients exceeded that seen in placebo recipients.

Regarding treatment: roughly 20 received Ad26.COV2.S at low or high dose, single or two shots; several received placebo; per-sample allocation not given. Samples were taken on day 63 after the first vaccine or placebo injection. It was an adult aged 18-55 years in Boston who was the donor. CDR3 length: 16 amino acids. The germline V gene has CDR1 SGHRS and CDR2 YFSETQ. V shed 0 bases and J 6 bases; nucleotides not matched to a gene: 9. Regarding this clone: Its specificity is not known.

Sequencing used immunoSEQ multiplex PCR; TCRdb keeps in-frame clones, though not all of them. The data show 350,000 to 600,000 clones, 89% seen once. This receptor was identified in a person aged 18 to 65 who received the Ad26.COV2.S COVID-19 vaccine or a placebo. Here the sequenced sample was peripheral blood, taken in a trial of Ad26.COV2.S vaccine versus placebo. V and J are TRBV5-1 and TRBJ2-1; the match to TRBD2 covers 7 bases. CDR3 nucleotides: TGCGCCAGCAGCTTGGATGGCGGGAGAGCGGGCAATGAGCAGTTCTTC. Residues: CASSLDGGRAGNEQFF.